Below are 21 T cell receptor beta chains sequenced from a single sample in a study of T cells in Graves' hyperthyroidism and ophthalmopathy. Researchers amplified the TCR beta CDR3 regions from RNA transcripts. The HTBI primer set served for first-round RT-PCR of the TCR CDR3. TCRdb ran MiXCR on the multiplex PCR reads and lists one entry per CDR3 protein. Here the sample spans approximately 510,000 distinct CDR3 sequences, over 35% being singletons. Source material: peripheral blood or thyroid tissue (not recorded which). Receptors originate from an adult woman with Graves' disease, either hyperthyroidism or ophthalmopathy (not recorded which).

The J gene is TRBJ2-5, the V gene TRBV29-1, with D unresolved. The CDR3 consists of 10 residues. Trimming took 7 bases from V and 4 from J, leaving 7 bases between them. Germline-derived CDR1 and CDR2 are SQVTM and ANQGSEA. The CDR3 DNA reads TGCAGCGGTGGGATAGAGACCCAGTACTTC. Residues: CSGGIETQYF. The complete variable domain, with remaining parts taken from reference TRBV29-1 and TRBJ2-5, reads SAVISQKPSRDICQRGTSLTIQCQVDSQVTMMFWYRQQPGQSLTLIATANQGSEATYESGFVIDKFPISRPNLTFSTLTVSNMSPEDSSIYLCSGGIETQYFGPGTRLLVL.

This clonotype was found many times. V gene TRBV20-1 combines with J gene TRBJ1-5; no firm D call. Germline V gives CDR1 DFQATT, CDR2 SNEGSKA (reference sequence). Trimming took 1 base from V and 0 from J, leaving 16 bases between them. The CDR3 has 17 amino acids. As DNA, the CDR3 is TGCAGTGCTAGAGCACCCGAGGTAGGGTTTAGCAATCAGCCCCAGCATTTT. Amino acids: CSARAPEVGFSNQPQHF.

The chain couples TRBV7-2 to TRBJ1-6; TRBD1 might be the D (5 bases). Per germline, CDR1 SGHTA and CDR2 FQGNSA. The CDR3 has 14 residues. Trimming pared 3 bases from V and 7 bases from J, leaving 10 bases between. The CDR3 loop is CASSFGEGNSPLHF. The CDR3 DNA follows: TGTGCCAGCAGCTTTGGAGAGGGGAATTCACCCCTCCACTTT.

The gene calls are TRBV7-2 and TRBJ1-5; tentatively, D is TRBD1 (5 bases). The germline V gene encodes CDR1 SGHTA and CDR2 FQGNSA. Trimming stripped 1 base from V and 5 bases from J, with 15 bases between. The CDR3 is 16 residues long. CDR3 DNA sequence: TGTGCCAGCAGCTTAGGGGACGGGGGACCCTATCAGCCCCAGCATTTT. Translated, it gives CASSLGDGGPYQPQHF.

The chain combines TRBV11-2 with TRBJ1-2; D perhaps matches TRBD1 (6 bases). Looked up from germline, CDR1 is SGHAT and CDR2 is FQNNGV. The CDR3 has 13 residues. The V end lost 2 bases, the J end lost 7 bases, and 11 bases lay between the germline ends. The CDR3 is CASSLTGPAGYTF. The DNA of the CDR3 is TGTGCCAGCAGCTTAACAGGGCCCGCTGGCTACACCTTC.

In the case of this clonotype: Compared with germline, one end of the junction differs, possibly owing to a read error. The rearrangement uses TRBV4-1 and TRBJ1-5; no reliable D call. Germline V lookup: CDR1 MGHRA, CDR2 YSYEKL. CDR3 length: 14 amino acids. The CDR3 loop is CASSQALENQPQHF. CDR3 in DNA: TGTGCCAGCAGCCAAGCCCTAGAAAATCAGCCCCAGCATTTT.

The rearrangement joins TRBV29-1 to TRBJ1-5; 7 bases match TRBD1. V was pared by 4 bases and J by 3 bases, with 3 bases of the junction left unmatched. Per the germline V gene, CDR1 is SQVTM and CDR2 is ANQGSEA. There are 13 residues in the CDR3. The CDR3 sequence is CSVGGTVNQPQHF. The CDR3 DNA is TGCAGCGTTGGCGGGACAGTCAATCAGCCCCAGCATTTT.

This sequence joins TRBV7-9 and TRBJ2-5, with TRBD2 identical over 8 bases. CDR1 and CDR2 (germline): SEHNR, FQNEAQ (reference sequence). Unmatched junction bases numbered 10, after V lost 5 bases and J lost 2 bases. CDR3 length: 16 residues. For the CDR3, the DNA is TGTGCCAGCAGCCCCACCCCGGGACTAGGACAAGAGACCCAGTACTTC. Its translation: CASSPTPGLGQETQYF.

The CDR3 coding sequence is TGTGCCAGCAGCCAGGGAGGGGGCTCCTACTACGAGCAGTACTTC. Encoded protein: CASSQGGGSYYEQYF. The chain uses TRBV7-2 and TRBJ2-7; D may match TRBD1 or TRBD2 (7 bases each). The CDR3 runs to 15 residues. Trimming removed 5 bases from V and 3 bases from J, with 17 bases in between. Germline CDR1 SGHTA, CDR2 FQGNSA.

The gene calls are TRBV6-4 and TRBJ1-5; D is unclear. The CDR3 is made up of 13 amino acids. The V and J ends lost 4 bases and 7 bases respectively, with 11 bases between them. Germline assignment: CDR1 MRHNA and CDR2 SNTAGT. CDR3 DNA sequence: TGTGCCAGCAGTGGCTCCAGGAGGCAGCCCCAGCATTTT. This encodes CASSGSRRQPQHF.

This clonotype showed up many times. The chain uses TRBV20-1 and TRBJ1-4, with a weak D call TRBD1 (5 bases). The V end was cut by 4 bases, the J end by 7 bases, with 16 bases between. The V gene's germline CDR1 is DFQATT and CDR2 SNEGSKA (reference sequence). CDR3 length: 14 amino acids. CDR3 coding DNA: TGCAGTGCTATTAATCGGCAGGGCAGTGAAAAACTGTTTTTT. This sequence encodes CSAINRQGSEKLFF.

The V and J genes are TRBV7-3 and TRBJ1-1; the D gene is possibly TRBD1 (5 bases). CDR3 length: 13 residues. V lost 0 bases and J 10 bases, leaving 12 bases between the germline ends. Germline V gene lookup returns CDR1 SGHTA and CDR2 FQGTGA. CDR3 sequence: CASSLTPGRGAFF. As DNA, the CDR3 is TGTGCCAGCAGCTTAACGCCGGGGCGCGGAGCTTTCTTT.

This clonotype was recorded a few times. V gene TRBV5-5 combines with J gene TRBJ1-1; tentatively, D is TRBD1 (6 bases). There are 14 residues in the CDR3. The V end lost 0 bases, the J end lost 10 bases, and 16 bases lay between the germline ends. CDR1 SGHKS and CDR2 YYEKEE come from the germline V gene (reference sequence). CDR3 in DNA: TGTGCCAGCAGCTTGGCGGGACACCAAATCGGAGCTTTCTTT. Translating gives CASSLAGHQIGAFF.

This clonotype was detected many times. CDR3 loop: CASSFSGGSFSYEQYF. Written as DNA, the CDR3 is TGTGCCAGCAGCTTTTCGGGAGGGTCCTTCTCCTACGAGCAGTACTTC. J is TRBJ2-7 and V is TRBV7-2, with 8 bases identical to TRBD2. The CDR3 length is 16 residues. The germline gives CDR1 SGHTA, CDR2 FQGNSA. With V trimmed by 3 bases and J by 0 bases, 7 bases remained unmatched.

The chain joins TRBV10-3 to TRBJ2-7; D is undetermined. Per germline, CDR1 ENHRY and CDR2 SYGVKD. The length of the CDR3 is 14 residues. V gave up 1 base and J gave up 3 bases, with 10 bases separating them. The CDR3 DNA is TGTGCCATCAGTGAGTTATCCGATTTCTACGAGCAGTACTTC. It yields the protein CAISELSDFYEQYF.

The V and J genes are TRBV10-3 and TRBJ1-3; no clear D. V lost 2 bases to trimming and J lost 5 bases, with 25 bases between them. The CDR3 sequence is 19 residues long. Germline assignment: CDR1 ENHRY and CDR2 SYGVKD. The CDR3 here is CAISERMGGLTTSRNTIYF. The CDR3, as DNA: TGTGCCATCAGTGAGCGGATGGGCGGACTGACTACTTCCCGAAACACCATATATTTT.

About this clonotype: A junction boundary mismatches the germline segment, possibly from a read error. V is TRBV5-1 and J is TRBJ1-3; D is possibly TRBD1 (5 bases). This CDR3 has 16 amino acids. Germline lookup yields CDR1 SGHRS and CDR2 YFSETQ. CDR3 in amino acids: CASSLVGARSGDTIYF. The CDR3 region has the DNA TGCGCCAGCAGCTTGGTCGGGGCCCGCTCTGGAGACACCATATATTTT.

This chain connects TRBV7-2 to TRBJ1-2; 7 bases line up with TRBD1. Germline loops: CDR1 SGHTA, CDR2 FQGNSA. The length of the CDR3 is 14 residues. Germline trimming cut 5 bases from V and 7 bases from J; bases unmatched to any gene: 10. CDR3 nucleotides: TGTGCCAGCAGCGCCCAGACAGGGTCCGGTGGCTACACCTTC. It translates to CASSAQTGSGGYTF. Looking up the rest from reference TRBV7-2 and TRBJ1-2 gives the full variable domain: GAGVSQSPSNKVTEKGKDVELRCDPISGHTALYWYRQSLGQGLEFLIYFQGNSAPDKSGLPSDRFSAERTGGSVSTLTIQRTQQEDSAVYLCASSAQTGSGGYTFGSGTRLTVV.

The chain uses TRBV20-1 and TRBJ2-5; D uncertain. This CDR3 comprises 9 residues. In germline, CDR1 is DFQATT, CDR2 SNEGSKA (reference sequence). V dropped 1 base and J dropped 7 bases, with 1 base sitting between them. The CDR3 is CSARGTQYF. In DNA form, the CDR3 reads TGCAGTGCTAGAGGGACCCAGTACTTC.

The V and J genes are TRBV20-1 and TRBJ1-5; the match to TRBD1 covers 7 bases. The V segment lost 6 bases and the J segment 11 bases; nucleotides outside the gene matches: 16. Germline loops: CDR1 DFQATT, CDR2 SNEGSKA (reference sequence). The CDR3 sequence is 14 residues long. CDR3: CSARWEGALETQHF. DNA for the CDR3: TGCAGTGCCCGCTGGGAGGGGGCTCTAGAGACCCAGCATTTT.

The count of this clonotype is one. The chain combines TRBV7-9 with TRBJ1-2; D gene ambiguous. The CDR3 has 13 residues. Germline values: CDR1 SEHNR, CDR2 FQNEAQ (reference sequence). V lost 4 bases and J lost 7, with 13 bases in between. The CDR3 bases are TGTGCCAGCAGCTCCGAGCTTATGGGTGGCTACACCTTC. Translation: CASSSELMGGYTF.